This TCR beta chain stems from a study of T cells in Graves' hyperthyroidism and ophthalmopathy (dated by TCRdb to between 2017 and 2020). Context from the whole study: Peripheral blood was sampled at the time of initial diagnosis, prior to any treatment. TCR V-J signatures able to tell the groups apart were searched for in a discovery cohort of 100 patients, of whom around 43 had Graves' ophthalmopathy and 57 had stable Graves' hyperthyroidism. An independent validation cohort of under 20 hyperthyroidism patients and approximately 15 patients who later progressed to ophthalmopathy tested prospective prediction of ophthalmopathy. The roughly 100 discovery patients were divided at random into training and test sets in a 7:3 ratio. The study also compared thyroid tissue and blood T-cell repertoires from five or six Graves' hyperthyroidism patients. Once sampling was done, hyperthyroidism patients were given methimazole at a starting dose of 30 mg daily, whereas ophthalmopathy patients were given high-dose intravenous methylprednisolone. According to the paper, TCR Vbeta CDR3 sequencing was carried out on over 130 peripheral blood samples, which came from under 50 ophthalmopathy, around 74 hyperthyroidism and around 17 progressor patients.

This clonotype was detected a few times. Its antigen is still unknown. A read error may produce the germline difference seen at one junction end. Points the paper makes about the study in general: No statistical method was used to fix the sample size in advance, and group allocation was not hidden from the investigators. Most expanded thyroid clonotypes (frequency above 0.001) were also detected in blood, suggesting blood repertoires may reflect thyroid immune responses. In validation, progression to ophthalmopathy was predicted by the model with roughly 71% sensitivity and roughly 72% specificity, a median of approximately 6.5 months before onset. Ophthalmopathy was separated from stable hyperthyroidism by a 13 V-J signature model, with about 86% sensitivity and around 81% specificity obtained in cross-validation and 80%/75% obtained in testing.

TCR beta CDR3 regions were amplified from RNA transcripts. The first round of RT-PCR for the TCR CDR3 was performed with the HTBI primer set and the Qiagen OneStep RT-PCR kit. A second multiplex PCR round built the libraries, followed by size selection and purification. The libraries were sequenced on an Illumina HiSeq2000 using paired-end 100 bp reads. In the paper's pipeline: SOAPnuke was used to process the raw data, throwing out any read that contained adapters or uncalled bases, had a mean Phred below 15, or lacked an exact constant-primer or identifier match. COPE v1.2.5 was used to merge the high-quality paired reads, and each unique nucleotide sequence was defined as a clonotype. MiTCR v1.1 was used to align clonotypes to the IMGT TRBV, TRBD and TRBJ reference segments. The analysis was restricted to V-J combinations with a frequency above 0.0001, which together covered about 99% of the repertoires. A TCS score was defined as the ratio of F50 (clonal expansion) to E x V (chaos), with BLOSUM62-based TCRdist applied between CDR3 peptides within each V-J. Welch's t-statistics and random forest reduced approximately 520 V-J features to 13, which were used in a naive Bayes classifier (R e1071). TCRdb passed the public sequencing reads through fastp at Q25 and MiXCR, retaining productive beta sequences. A single entry per CDR3 protein holds the most common genes and DNA from its merged rows. TCRdb's processing, not the authors' own work, is the source of the V and J calls. Counted in this sample were 550,000 to 800,000 distinct CDR3 sequences; 15% to 20% of them appeared once. About a sixth of the sample goes to the ten largest clones.

Stable Graves' hyperthyroidism was defined as the absence of progression to ophthalmopathy over 18 months of follow-up. Hyperthyroidism patients were newly diagnosed, had a disease duration of under 2 months, and were aged 18 to 65 years. Exclusion was applied to patients with uncontrolled infections, other autoimmune diseases, pregnancy or lactation. Diagnoses relied on clinical symptoms, serum thyroxine and TRAb, thyroid ultrasound and orbital computed tomography. PBMCs were separated from under 11 ml of fresh peripheral blood using Ficoll-Paque density gradient centrifugation. Total RNA was extracted using Trizol reagent, and RNA quality was assessed on an Agilent 2100 Bioanalyzer. The germline V gene (reference sequence) supplies CDR1 LGHDT and CDR2 YNNKEL. Measured from the cysteine to the phenylalanine, the CDR3 is 14 residues long. The entry retains the CDR3 DNA only, 42 bases that are in frame from base 1.

The receptor comes from a man between 50 and 59 years old with Graves' hyperthyroidism. Source material: blood. The rearrangement combines TRBV3-1 with TRBJ1-2; perhaps TRBD1 is the D gene, with 5 bases matching. The sequence in DNA is TGTGCCAGCACCCAACGTGCAGGGTCCTTATTGTACACCTTC. Translated, it reads CASTQRAGSLLYTF.